This TCR beta chain stems from a study of graft-versus-host responses after intestinal transplantation. Comment on this clone: Its antigen remains unidentified.

Germline-derived CDR1 and CDR2 are LNHDA and SQIVND (reference sequence). The CDR3 consists of 14 residues. The J segment lost 6 bases and the V segment lost 0 bases, leaving 1 base of the junction unmatched. The assay was immunoSEQ multiplex PCR, and TCRdb's table has in-frame clones only and misses some. The data show about 100,000 clones, roughly 90% seen once. The rearrangement links TRBV19 to TRBJ2-1; 8 bases fit TRBD2. The source was unstimulated CD4+ T cells sorted from spleen or lymph node cells, collected before transplant. This receptor was identified in a human donor who was the organ donor for an intestinal transplant. The CDR3 is CASSIDGGANEQFF. The CDR3 nucleotides are TGTGCCAGTAGTATAGACGGGGGGGCCAATGAGCAGTTCTTC.